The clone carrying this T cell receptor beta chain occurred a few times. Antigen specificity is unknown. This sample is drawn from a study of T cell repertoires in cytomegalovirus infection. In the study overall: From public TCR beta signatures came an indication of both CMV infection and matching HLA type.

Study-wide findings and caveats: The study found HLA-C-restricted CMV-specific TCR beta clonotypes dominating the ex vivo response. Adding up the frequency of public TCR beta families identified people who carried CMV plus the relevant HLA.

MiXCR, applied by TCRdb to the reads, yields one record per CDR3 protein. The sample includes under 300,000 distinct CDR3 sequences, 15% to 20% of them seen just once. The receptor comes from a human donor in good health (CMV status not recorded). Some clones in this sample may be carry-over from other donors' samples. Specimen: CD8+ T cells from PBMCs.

The chain's CDR3 is CASSQDTVGGPALDTEAFF. Written as DNA, the CDR3 is TGCGCCAGCAGCCAAGATACAGTCGGGGGTCCGGCCCTCGACACTGAAGCTTTCTTT. V usage is TRBV4-1 and J usage is TRBJ1-1, with a weak D call TRBD1 (5 bases). Per the germline V gene, CDR1 is MGHRA and CDR2 is YSYEKL. The CDR3 is made up of 19 amino acids. The V end was cut by 0 bases, the J end by 3 bases, with 23 bases between.